The 27 T cell receptor beta chains presented below share a single source sample, sequenced in a study of T cells in Graves' hyperthyroidism and ophthalmopathy. TCR beta CDR3 region amplification was performed from RNA transcripts. HTBI primers were the set used in a first-round RT-PCR of the TCR CDR3. TCRdb analysed the multiplex PCR reads with MiXCR anew, one entry per CDR3 protein. The data show hundreds of thousands of distinct CDR3 sequences, approximately 15% seen once. Material: blood. Receptor source: a woman aged 30 to 39 with Graves' hyperthyroidism that later progressed to Graves' ophthalmopathy.

This clonotype was observed a handful of times. This chain connects TRBV12-3 or TRBV12-4 to TRBJ2-7, with 8 bases matching TRBD2. CDR3 length equals 14 residues. V gave up 6 bases and J gave up 4 bases; unmatched junction bases: 8. Here the CDR3 DNA reads TGTGCCAGCAGCCCCGGGGGGGGTAGGTACGAGCAGTACTTC. Its protein is CASSPGGGRYEQYF.

This clonotype was found a few times. The chain links TRBV2 to TRBJ2-2, with 12 bases matching TRBD2. Per the germline V gene, CDR1 is SNHLY and CDR2 is FYNNEI. V lost 8 bases to trimming and J lost 8 bases; unmatched junction nucleotides: 12. This CDR3 spans 16 amino acids. In DNA, the CDR3 is TGTGCCAGCGGCTGGACTAGCGGGAACCCCTCGGGGGAGCTGTTTTTT. It specifies CASGWTSGNPSGELFF.

The V gene is TRBV6-1, the J gene TRBJ2-4; possible D gene TRBD2, 7 bases. CDR1 and CDR2 (germline): MNHNS, SASEGT. The CDR3 contains 13 residues. The ends were cut back, 6 bases at V and 5 bases at J, with 11 bases in the middle. CDR3 residues: CASSWGGQNIQYF. As DNA, the CDR3 is TGTGCCAGCAGCTGGGGGGGCCAAAACATTCAGTACTTC.

This clonotype has ten or more counts. The chain combines TRBV2 with TRBJ1-1, with no clear D. V was cut by 6 bases and J by 3 bases, with 11 bases left in between. CDR1 SNHLY and CDR2 FYNNEI come from the germline V gene. There are 13 residues in the CDR3. The DNA for the CDR3 is TGTGCCAGCAGAGCCGGGGAGGACACTGAAGCTTTCTTT. This codes for CASRAGEDTEAFF.

This clonotype was picked up a small number of times. The J gene is TRBJ2-7, the V gene TRBV10-3, with D unclear. The CDR3 length is 13 residues. Germline V CDR1 and CDR2: ENHRY, SYGVKD. The germline V and J ends were trimmed by 7 bases and 0 bases, with 10 bases remaining between them. The CDR3 region has the DNA TGTGCCATCATGATGCAGGACTCCTACGAGCAGTACTTC. Its protein is CAIMMQDSYEQYF.

Ten or more counts support this clonotype. The chain links TRBV12-3 or TRBV12-4 to TRBJ1-2; possibly TRBD1 for D (6 bases). CDR3 length: 14 amino acids. Between the trimmed V and J ends, which lost 3 bases and 7 bases, there was a span of 15 bases. This CDR3 is CASSLKGGTTGYTF. As DNA, the CDR3 is TGTGCCAGCAGTTTGAAGGGGGGAACTACTGGCTACACCTTC.

This clonotype was counted at least ten times. The J gene is TRBJ2-7, the V gene TRBV2; no clear D gene. This CDR3 comprises 11 residues. Trimming removed 4 bases at V and 3 bases at J, with 4 bases between. CDR1 and CDR2 from the germline V gene are SNHLY and FYNNEI. The DNA for the CDR3 is TGTGCCAGCAGTGCGGACTACGAGCAGTACTTC. Encoded protein: CASSADYEQYF.

This clonotype was observed many times. This chain connects TRBV2 to TRBJ2-2; TRBD2 might be the D (5 bases). V shed 6 bases and J shed 0 bases, with 11 bases lying between them. Germline lookup yields CDR1 SNHLY and CDR2 FYNNEI. The CDR3 sequence is 15 residues long. This chain's CDR3 is CASRVGVANTGELFF. The CDR3 DNA is TGTGCCAGCAGGGTCGGGGTGGCGAACACCGGGGAGCTGTTTTTT.

This clonotype has at least ten counts. The gene calls are TRBV2 and TRBJ2-7; 7 positions agree with TRBD2. CDR1 is SNHLY and CDR2 is FYNNEI in the germline V gene. This CDR3 is 12 amino acids long. Trimming at V came to 7 bases and at J to 3 bases, leaving 3 bases not matched to a gene. This chain's CDR3 is CASKRGNYEQYF. The CDR3 DNA is TGTGCCAGCAAGCGGGGTAACTACGAGCAGTACTTC.

Notes on this clonotype: This may arise from a read error, as a much more abundant clone is one base away. The CDR3 region has the DNA TGTGCCGCCAGCAGGGAAACTGAAGCTTTCTTT. It yields the protein CAASRETEAFF. The chain has TRBV15 and TRBJ1-1, with D perhaps matching TRBD1 (5 bases). From germline, CDR1 is LNHNV and CDR2 YYDKDF (reference sequence). This CDR3 has 11 residues.

This clonotype occurred many times. The chain carries TRBV24-1 and TRBJ2-5; D gene ambiguous. The CDR3 has 14 amino acids. V was pared by 3 bases and J by 1 base, with 8 bases between. The germline gives CDR1 KGHDR, CDR2 SFDVKD. CDR3 loop: CATSDTAIQETQYF. In nucleotides, the CDR3 is TGTGCCACCAGTGATACAGCAATCCAAGAGACCCAGTACTTC.

The chain is built from TRBV27 and TRBJ1-5, with D possibly TRBD1 on 6 matching bases. Trimming took 6 bases from V and 3 from J, leaving 15 bases between them. Germline V gives CDR1 MNHEY, CDR2 SMNVEV (reference sequence). The CDR3 totals 15 residues. The DNA of the CDR3 is TGTGCCAGCAGCCTAACAGGGTTCGACAATCAGCCCCAGCATTTT. Translating it yields CASSLTGFDNQPQHF.

The sample holds many counts of this clonotype. The chain joins TRBV29-1 to TRBJ1-2; possible D gene TRBD1, 5 bases. The germline CDR1 and CDR2 sequences are SQVTM and ANQGSEA. The CDR3 is 14 amino acids. V lost 2 bases and J 6 bases, leaving 16 bases between the germline ends. CDR3 coding DNA: TGCAGCGTTGAAACCGGGGCAATTTTGGATGGCTACACCTTC. Translating gives CSVETGAILDGYTF.

This clonotype was recorded at least ten times. The CDR3 bases are TGTGCCAGCAATGCAGGCAGGGGAGTCGCTGAAGCTTTCTTT. Translated: CASNAGRGVAEAFF. The rearrangement links TRBV28 to TRBJ1-1; D possibly corresponds to TRBD1 (6 bases). V shed 7 bases and J shed 6 bases, with 18 bases lying between them. Germline V CDR1 and CDR2: MDHEN, SYDVKM. CDR3 length equals 14 residues.

Regarding this clonotype: This may arise from a read error, as a much more abundant clone is one base away. The genes are TRBV9 and TRBJ1-1, with unresolved D. Germline V gives CDR1 SGDLS, CDR2 YYNGEE. V lost 0 bases to trimming and J lost 3 bases, with 6 bases between them. The CDR3 has 13 amino acids. The CDR3: CASSVGRYTEAFF. CDR3 nucleotide sequence: TGTGCCAGCAGCGTAGGGAGATACACTGAAGCTTTCTTT.

CDR3 sequence: CASSPHRAIRPSGTQYF. The CDR3 DNA sequence: TGTGCCAGCAGCCCCCATAGGGCCATCAGACCTTCAGGTACGCAGTATTTT. The rearrangement uses TRBV11-2 and TRBJ2-3; D is undetermined. CDR1 is SGHAT, CDR2 FQNNGV, per germline. Trimming took 5 bases from V and 8 from J, leaving 26 bases between them. The CDR3 totals 17 residues.

This clonotype was seen many times. This chain links TRBV6-2 or TRBV6-3 with TRBJ2-2, with a possible D match to TRBD1 (6 bases). This CDR3 is 12 amino acids long. Germline lookup yields CDR1 MNHEY and CDR2 SVGEGT. The V end was cut by 9 bases, the J end by 4 bases, with 9 bases between. The CDR3 sequence: CASQGTTGELFF. The CDR3 DNA follows: TGTGCCAGTCAGGGGACCACCGGGGAGCTGTTTTTT.

This clonotype was seen a few times. This chain uses TRBV14 with TRBJ2-1; the D gene is possibly TRBD1 (6 bases). Deletions cut 2 bases from V and 8 bases from J, with 13 bases between. The CDR3 loop spans 14 amino acids. Germline-derived CDR1 and CDR2 are SGHDN and FVKESK. The CDR3 DNA follows: TGTGCCAGCAGCCAATGGACAGCGAGCGATGAGCAGTTCTTC. Protein sequence: CASSQWTASDEQFF.

This chain joins TRBV6-1 and TRBJ1-2; TRBD1 might be the D (5 bases). Germline CDR1 reads MNHNS; CDR2 reads SASEGT. This CDR3 is 13 amino acids long. Trimming pared 3 bases from V and 5 bases from J, leaving 10 bases between. CDR3 sequence (DNA): TGTGCCAGCAGTGACCGGGACGGATATGGCTACACCTTC. Translating gives CASSDRDGYGYTF.

This clonotype was observed many times. This chain's CDR3 is CASSRDRDSSYEQYF. The CDR3 DNA sequence: TGTGCCAGCAGTCGGGACCGCGACAGCTCCTACGAGCAGTACTTC. The chain recombines TRBV6-1 with TRBJ2-7; D may be TRBD1 or TRBD2 (5 bases each). The CDR3 length is 15 residues. Germline-derived CDR1 and CDR2 are MNHNS and SASEGT. Trimming shortened V by 5 bases and J by 0 bases, and 14 bases separated the two germline ends.

This clonotype was counted between two and nine times. The chain employs TRBV5-5 and TRBJ1-1; TRBD1 is a possible D gene (6 bases). Trimming took 4 bases from V and 0 from J, leaving 16 bases between them. CDR3 length: 16 residues. CDR1 is SGHKS, CDR2 YYEKEE, per germline (reference sequence). The chain's CDR3 is CASSPYGQTMNTEAFF. CDR3 sequence (DNA): TGTGCCAGCAGCCCCTATGGACAGACCATGAACACTGAAGCTTTCTTT. Filled out from reference TRBV5-5 and TRBJ1-1, the complete variable domain reads DAGVTQSPTHLIKTRGQQVTLRCSPISGHKSVSWYQQVLGQGPQFIFQYYEKEERGRGNFPDRFSARQFPNYSSELNVNALLLGDSALYLCASSPYGQTMNTEAFFGQGTRLTVV.

This chain uses TRBV19 with TRBJ1-1, with D uncertain. The CDR3 covers 14 residues. V lost 1 base, J lost 5 bases, and 11 bases lay in between. Germline lookup yields CDR1 LNHDA and CDR2 SQIVND (reference sequence). The CDR3 DNA reads as TGTGCCAGTAGTATAGCCAGGAGGTGGACTGAAGCTTTCTTT. Its protein is CASSIARRWTEAFF.

This clonotype was seen many times. This chain links TRBV9 with TRBJ2-5; D call uncertain. Deletions cut 0 bases from V and 2 bases from J, with 8 bases between. This CDR3 contains 14 residues. In germline, CDR1 is SGDLS, CDR2 YYNGEE. CDR3 nucleotide sequence: TGTGCCAGCAGCGTAGATCTGGAACAAGAGACCCAGTACTTC. Its translation is CASSVDLEQETQYF.

This clonotype was observed at least ten times. This chain joins TRBV2 and TRBJ2-5, with a tentative D call TRBD2 (6 bases). The CDR3 is 13 amino acids. The V end lost 6 bases, the J end lost 4 bases, and 12 bases lay between the germline ends. Per the germline V gene, CDR1 is SNHLY and CDR2 is FYNNEI. Here the CDR3 reads CASRVEGVETQYF. CDR3 nucleotides: TGTGCCAGCAGGGTGGAGGGAGTAGAGACCCAGTACTTC.

This clonotype was counted ten times or more. The rearrangement uses TRBV7-2 and TRBJ1-3; D call uncertain. Germline CDR1 and CDR2: SGHTA and FQGNSA. V was clipped by 1 base and J by 0 bases, with 13 bases between them. The CDR3 is made up of 17 amino acids. The CDR3 coding sequence is TGTGCCAGCAGCTTAGGCTGGGGATCTCTCTCTGGAAACACCATATATTTT. Encoded protein: CASSLGWGSLSGNTIYF.

The rearrangement uses TRBV11-3 and TRBJ2-1; D is possibly TRBD2 (5 bases). V lost 6 bases and J lost 1, with 13 bases in between. This CDR3 has 15 amino acids. Germline values: CDR1 SGHNT, CDR2 YENEEA. CDR3: CASSLGETSYNEQFF. The CDR3 DNA sequence: TGTGCCAGCAGTCTCGGGGAAACATCCTACAATGAGCAGTTCTTC.

At least ten counts were recorded for this clonotype. The V gene is TRBV6-2 or TRBV6-3, the J gene TRBJ2-7; 9 positions agree with TRBD1. The CDR3 has 16 residues. V gave up 0 bases and J gave up 4 bases; unmatched junction bases: 7. The germline gives CDR1 MNHEY, CDR2 SVGEGT. The CDR3 DNA reads TGTGCCAGCAGTTACTCCCGGGGGACAGGGTCATACGAGCAGTACTTC. Amino acid sequence: CASSYSRGTGSYEQYF.